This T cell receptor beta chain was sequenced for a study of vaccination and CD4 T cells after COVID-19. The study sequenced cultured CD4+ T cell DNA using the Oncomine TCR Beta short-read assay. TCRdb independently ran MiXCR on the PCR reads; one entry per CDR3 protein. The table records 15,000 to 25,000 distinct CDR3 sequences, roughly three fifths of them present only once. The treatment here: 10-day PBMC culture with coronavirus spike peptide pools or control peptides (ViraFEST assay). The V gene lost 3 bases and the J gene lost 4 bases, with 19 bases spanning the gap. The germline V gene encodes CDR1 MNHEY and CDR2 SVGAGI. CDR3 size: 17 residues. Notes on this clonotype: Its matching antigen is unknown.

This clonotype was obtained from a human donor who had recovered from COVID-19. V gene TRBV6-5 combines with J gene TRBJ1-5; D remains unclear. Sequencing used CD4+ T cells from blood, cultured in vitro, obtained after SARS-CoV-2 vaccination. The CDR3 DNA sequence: TGTGCCAGCAGTTATTCTTCATATCGGTTCCCTAATCAGCCCCAGCATTTT. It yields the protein CASSYSSYRFPNQPQHF.